The clone carrying this T cell receptor beta chain has just one count. Antigen specificity is unknown. Here immunoSEQ multiplex PCR was the method, and the copy in TCRdb shows in-frame clones only, minus some. In the table there are 110,000 or so clones, almost 90% of which are singletons. This sample was included in a study of cytomegalovirus exposure and HLA in healthy donors. The CDR3 consists of 15 residues. With 6 bases clipped from V and 3 bases from J, the junction kept 6 bases outside the gene matches. Germline V gives CDR1 MNHEY, CDR2 SVGAGI. Study-level points and caveats: That first-cohort TCR clusters tended to co-occur in the 90 to 150 validation repertoires was found in a later analysis.

The specimen sequenced was PBMCs. The rearrangement uses TRBV6-5 and TRBJ1-1; 11 bases fit TRBD1. This sequence was found in a woman between 18 and 29 years old in good health and CMV-seronegative. The CDR3 bases are TGTGCCAGCAGGCTGGACAGGGGGCGGGACACTGAAGCTTTCTTT. The encoded protein is CASRLDRGRDTEAFF.